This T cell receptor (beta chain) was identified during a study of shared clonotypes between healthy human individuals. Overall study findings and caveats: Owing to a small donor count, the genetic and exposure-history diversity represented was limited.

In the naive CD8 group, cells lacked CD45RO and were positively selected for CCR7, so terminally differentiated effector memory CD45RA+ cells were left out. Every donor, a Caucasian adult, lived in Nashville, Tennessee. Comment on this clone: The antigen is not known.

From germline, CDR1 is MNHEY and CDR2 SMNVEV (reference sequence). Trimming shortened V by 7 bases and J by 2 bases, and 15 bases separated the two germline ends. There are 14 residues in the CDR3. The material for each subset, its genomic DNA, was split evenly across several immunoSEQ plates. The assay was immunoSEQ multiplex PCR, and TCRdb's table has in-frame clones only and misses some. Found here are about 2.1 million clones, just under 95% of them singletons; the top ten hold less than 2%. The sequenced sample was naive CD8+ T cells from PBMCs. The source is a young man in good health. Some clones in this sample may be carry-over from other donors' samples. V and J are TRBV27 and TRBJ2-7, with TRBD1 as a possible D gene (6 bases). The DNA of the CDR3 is TGTGCCAGCACCCCCCGCACAGGGCCCTACGAGCAGTACTTC. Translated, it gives CASTPRTGPYEQYF.